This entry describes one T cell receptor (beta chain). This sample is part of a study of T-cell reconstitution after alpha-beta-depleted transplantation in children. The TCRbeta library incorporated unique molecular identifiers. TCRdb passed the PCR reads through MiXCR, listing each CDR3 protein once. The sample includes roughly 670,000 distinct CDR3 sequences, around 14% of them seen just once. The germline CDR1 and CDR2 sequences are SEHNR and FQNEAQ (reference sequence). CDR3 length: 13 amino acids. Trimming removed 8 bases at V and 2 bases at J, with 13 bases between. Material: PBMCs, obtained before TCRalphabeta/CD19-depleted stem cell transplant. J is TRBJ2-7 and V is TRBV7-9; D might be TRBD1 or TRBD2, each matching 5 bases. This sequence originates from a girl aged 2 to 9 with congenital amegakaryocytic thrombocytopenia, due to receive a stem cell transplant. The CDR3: CASQAGTPYEQYF. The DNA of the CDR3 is TGTGCCAGCCAGGCCGGGACCCCCTACGAGCAGTACTTC.